This paragraph covers one T cell receptor beta chain sequence. This sample was taken from a study of blood T cell repertoires in COVID-19. Study as a whole: Italy, Spain and the United States were the sources of the convalescent and acute COVID-19 samples. Sample material is recorded as cDNA or gDNA derived from T cells, B-cell-depleted T cells, or PBMCs.

In the study's own analysis: Amplified reference gene primers provided the basis for estimating nucleated cell counts. The repertoire was sequenced with immunoSEQ multiplex PCR; TCRdb's copy has only in-frame clones and lacks some. V and J calls and clone size are given by that table; D and trimming were obtained from the DNA. The sample carries 130,000 to 150,000 clones, around nine tenths recorded once. The CDR3 totals 13 residues. Trimming pared 7 bases from V and 6 bases from J, leaving 10 bases between. Sequenced material: peripheral blood. This TCR was sampled from a human donor in a cohort sampled during active COVID-19. This chain links TRBV12-3 or TRBV12-4 with TRBJ1-6; a weak D match, TRBD1 (6 bases). The CDR3 spells CASTRDINSPLHF. The CDR3, as DNA: TGTGCCAGCACCCGGGACATTAATTCACCCCTCCACTTT.